This TCR beta chain was retrieved from a study of regulatory T cells in long-lasting Graves disease. Investigators prepared the TCR beta libraries by applying iRepertoire HTBI primers and Arm-PCR of CDR3 regions. TCRdb used MiXCR to reprocess the multiplex PCR reads, holding one entry per CDR3 protein. The sample carries about 440,000 distinct CDR3 sequences, about 15% recorded once. The time point denotes: newly diagnosed GD, antithyroid drugs for less than 3 months. PBMC RNA was the source of the TCR library. V was cut by 8 bases and J by 10 bases, with 19 bases left in between. There are 13 residues in the CDR3. In germline, CDR1 is SGHNT, CDR2 YYREEE (reference sequence). These same data were also listed under a study on T cells in Graves' hyperthyroidism and ophthalmopathy.

This specimen consisted of peripheral blood mononuclear cells (PBMCs), obtained at new diagnosis, from a patient treated with antithyroid drugs. The J gene is TRBJ2-1, the V gene TRBV5-4; the D gene could be TRBD1 or TRBD2 (5 bases each). The sequence came from a woman younger than 45 with Graves disease. CDR3 bases: TGTGCCAGTAGTACAGGCCGGGACCGGGAGCAGTTCTTC. It codes for CASSTGRDREQFF.